The clone carrying this TCR beta chain was detected a few times. These data are taken from a study of T cells after yellow fever vaccination. The CDR3 has 14 amino acids. Trimming at V came to 2 bases and at J to 2 bases, leaving 1 base not matched to a gene. Germline values: CDR1 SGHRS, CDR2 YFSETQ. TCRdb ran MiXCR on the 5' RACE reads and lists one entry per CDR3 protein. In the table there are 200,000 or so distinct CDR3 sequences, 5.5% to 8.5% of which are singletons. V and J are TRBV5-1 and TRBJ2-1, with 7 bases that match TRBD1. Sequenced material: CD4+ T cells sorted from PBMCs, taken on the day of the yellow fever booster vaccination. The sequence was collected from a man younger than 40 who received the YFV17D yellow fever vaccine. The CDR3 protein is CASSFGTAYNEQFF. CDR3 in DNA: TGCGCCAGCAGCTTCGGGACAGCCTACAATGAGCAGTTCTTC.